What follows are 5 T cell receptor beta chains derived from one specimen sequenced in a study of beta chain features in type 1 diabetes. Overall study results and limits: In all four CD4+ subsets, TCRB CDR3 length was significantly, moderately reduced in type 1 diabetes.

These TCRs' antigens remain unknown. Investigators reverse transcribed all isolated RNA, so they sequenced expressed TCRB transcripts. Here immunoSEQ multiplex PCR was the method, and the copy in TCRdb shows in-frame clones only, minus some. The sample records 640,000 or so clones, around an eighth being singletons. Sequencing input: naive CD4+ T cells from blood. These receptor sequences come from a man in his late teens or twenties with type 1 diabetes.

The chain links TRBV5-4 to TRBJ1-1; the D is unclear. V shed 4 bases and J shed 0 bases, with 16 bases lying between them. Looked up from germline, CDR1 is SGHNT and CDR2 is YYREEE (reference sequence). The CDR3 has 16 residues. The CDR3, as DNA: TGTGCCAGCAGCCCTCTTGGGGTAAAAATGAACACTGAAGCTTTCTTT. This codes for CASSPLGVKMNTEAFF.

For this clone: Distinct nucleotide sequences in the sample also encode this CDR3. This chain uses TRBV29-1 with TRBJ1-2, with D hard to call. CDR3 length: 11 amino acids. V lost 5 bases to trimming and J lost 4 bases, with 8 bases between them. Germline V gene sequence: CDR1 SQVTM, CDR2 ANQGSEA. The CDR3 spells CSVREGYGYTF. For the CDR3, the DNA is TGCAGCGTTCGAGAGGGCTATGGCTACACCTTC.

There are a few counts of this clone. The chain carries TRBV18 and TRBJ2-3; D remains unclear. Germline V gene data show CDR1 as KGHSH and CDR2 as LQKENI. This CDR3 has 14 residues. V shed 6 bases and J shed 2 bases, with 12 bases lying between them. CDR3 sequence (DNA): TGTGCCAGCTCCTCCACTCCCCCCACAGATACGCAGTATTTT. Translated, it gives CASSSTPPTDTQYF.

This clone appeared a few times. The genes are TRBV28 and TRBJ1-1, with TRBD1 matching over 9 bases. CDR1 is MDHEN and CDR2 is SYDVKM in the germline V gene. With 6 bases clipped from V and 7 bases from J, the junction kept 9 bases outside the gene matches. The CDR3 extends over 14 amino acids. DNA for the CDR3: TGTGCCAGCAGGGCGGGGACAGGGTGGTATGAAGCTTTCTTT. Translated, it gives CASRAGTGWYEAFF.

This clone was observed a few times. The V call is TRBV7-9, the J call TRBJ1-4; 11 nucleotides align to TRBD1. The ends lost 4 bases at V and 7 bases at J; junction bases unmatched: 5. The CDR3 spans 15 residues. Germline CDR1 SEHNR, CDR2 FQNEAQ (reference sequence). The CDR3 region is CASSSRTGGTEKLFF. CDR3 nucleotide sequence: TGTGCCAGCAGCTCTAGGACAGGGGGCACTGAAAAACTGTTTTTT. The entire variable domain, with the rest obtained from reference TRBV7-9 and TRBJ1-4, is as follows: DTGVSQNPRHKITKRGQNVTFRCDPISEHNRLYWYRQTLGQGPEFLTYFQNEAQLEKSRLLSDRFSAERPKGSFSTLEIQRTEQGDSAMYLCASSSRTGGTEKLFFGSGTQLSVL.